These 21 T cell receptor beta chains were all obtained from the same sample, sequenced in a study of OX40 agonist ivuxolimab in advanced cancers. To prepare the library, the immunoSEQ multiplex PCR assay was applied. TCRdb holds this immuneACCESS table with in-frame rearrangements only. Some clones are missing; in checked studies, unresolved V genes explain under half, and the rest has no known cause. Recorded for this sample are about 79,000 clones; 81% of them occurred a single time. The ten largest clones represent over 3.5% of the sample. The sequences come from CD4+ or CD8+ T cells sorted from blood, collected in a trial of the OX40 agonist ivuxolimab. These receptor sequences come from an adult with an advanced solid tumor such as melanoma, head and neck, liver or kidney cancer.

Here the CDR3 reads CASRLISGELFF. For the CDR3, the DNA is TGTGCCAGCAGACTGATCTCCGGGGAGCTGTTTTTT. The V and J genes are TRBV2 and TRBJ2-2; no clear D. Germline CDR1 is SNHLY and CDR2 is FYNNEI. The CDR3 is 12 residues long. With 6 bases removed from V and 6 bases from J, the gap between germline ends came to 8 bases.

The chain combines TRBV7-3 with TRBJ2-2, with 10 bases identical to TRBD2. The ends lost 3 bases at V and 9 bases at J; junction bases unmatched: 10. This CDR3 contains 16 residues. Germline V lookup: CDR1 SGHTA, CDR2 FQGTGA. CDR3 region: CASSFLAGASMRELFF. In DNA, the CDR3 is TGTGCCAGCAGCTTCCTAGCGGGGGCGTCTATGCGGGAGCTGTTTTTT.

V is TRBV5-1 and J is TRBJ1-4, with TRBD1 identical over 10 bases. The CDR3 contains 15 residues. Germline trimming cut 4 bases from V and 5 bases from J; bases unmatched to any gene: 5. In germline, CDR1 is SGHRS, CDR2 YFSETQ. Here the CDR3 reads CASSDGQGGNEKLFF. For the CDR3, the DNA is TGCGCCAGCAGCGACGGACAGGGGGGGAATGAAAAACTGTTTTTT.

The chain combines TRBV2 with TRBJ2-7; D is unclear. Germline V gene data show CDR1 as SNHLY and CDR2 as FYNNEI. The CDR3 loop spans 15 amino acids. V lost 2 bases and J lost 0, with 11 bases in between. CDR3 in DNA: TGTGCCAGCAGTGAATCGGCTGATAGCTCCTACGAGCAGTACTTC. Translating it yields CASSESADSSYEQYF. The full variable domain, with the rest looked up from reference TRBV2 and TRBJ2-7, is EPEVTQTPSHQVTQMGQEVILRCVPISNHLYFYWYRQILGQKVEFLVSFYNNEISEKSEIFDDQFSVERPDGSNFTLKIRSTKLEDSAMYFCASSESADSSYEQYFGPGTRLTVT.

Remarks on this clone: Relative to the germline gene, one junction end is altered; a read error may explain this. V is TRBV6-6 and J is TRBJ1-1, with a weak D call TRBD1 (5 bases). Germline V gene lookup returns CDR1 MNHNY and CDR2 SVGAGI (reference sequence). The CDR3 consists of 13 residues. Here the CDR3 reads CASGRGLNTEAFF. The CDR3, as DNA: TGTGCCAGCGGGAGGGGTTTGAATACTGAAGCTTTCTTT.

The V gene is TRBV5-1, the J gene TRBJ1-1, with D unclear. Germline V gives CDR1 SGHRS, CDR2 YFSETQ. Trimming cost V 0 bases and J 4 bases, with 13 bases left between them. CDR3 length equals 15 residues. CDR3 residues: CASSLAPGGGTEAFF. The CDR3 DNA is TGCGCCAGCAGCTTGGCCCCTGGCGGTGGCACTGAAGCTTTCTTT.

The rearrangement joins TRBV29-1 to TRBJ2-3, with D maybe TRBD1 (5 bases). CDR1 SQVTM and CDR2 ANQGSEA come from the germline V gene. CDR3 length: 14 amino acids. V was trimmed by 5 bases and J by 0 bases, leaving 12 bases between them. CDR3 nucleotides: TGCAGCGTTTATGGTCGGACAAGCACAGATACGCAGTATTTT. This translates into CSVYGRTSTDTQYF.

V and J are TRBV4-1 and TRBJ1-2; 8 positions match TRBD1. The V gene end was trimmed by 4 bases and the J gene end by 5 bases; junction bases not matched to a gene: 9. The germline CDR1 and CDR2 sequences are MGHRA and YSYEKL. The length of the CDR3 is 15 residues. CDR3 amino acids: CASSRATGQVYGYTF. CDR3 DNA sequence: TGCGCCAGCAGCCGAGCGACGGGACAGGTATATGGCTACACCTTC.

V gene TRBV28 combines with J gene TRBJ1-1; no definite D call. The germline V gene encodes CDR1 MDHEN and CDR2 SYDVKM. The CDR3 is made up of 14 amino acids. Trimming took 4 bases from V and 0 from J, leaving 9 bases between them. CDR3 nucleotides: TGTGCCAGCAGTTCGCCGATAATGAACACTGAAGCTTTCTTT. This encodes CASSSPIMNTEAFF.

The rearrangement uses TRBV7-9 and TRBJ2-5; D is ambiguous. CDR3 length: 13 amino acids. Germline lookup yields CDR1 SEHNR and CDR2 FQNEAQ (reference sequence). Trimming left V 5 bases short and J 4 bases short, with 11 bases between. In DNA form, the CDR3 reads TGTGCCAGCAGCATCCCCCCCACAGAGACCCAGTACTTC. The encoded protein is CASSIPPTETQYF. Complete variable domain (other parts from reference TRBV7-9 and TRBJ2-5): DTGVSQNPRHKITKRGQNVTFRCDPISEHNRLYWYRQTLGQGPEFLTYFQNEAQLEKSRLLSDRFSAERPKGSFSTLEIQRTEQGDSAMYLCASSIPPTETQYFGPGTRLLVL.

A few counts support this clone. The chain recombines TRBV7-6 with TRBJ1-5; D gene uncertain. V lost 5 bases to trimming and J lost 4 bases, with 9 bases between them. This CDR3 has 13 amino acids. CDR1 SGHVS and CDR2 FNYEAQ come from the germline V gene. CDR3 DNA sequence: TGTGCCAGCAGCCCCTCGGTGAATCAGCCCCAGCATTTT. Its protein is CASSPSVNQPQHF.

Notes on this clone: Other nucleotide sequences in the sample specify the same CDR3. The chain carries TRBV11-2 and TRBJ1-1; TRBD1 is a possible D gene (6 bases). Deletions cut 2 bases from V and 5 bases from J, with 9 bases between. The CDR3 sequence is 13 residues long. In germline, CDR1 is SGHAT, CDR2 FQNNGV. CDR3 nucleotide sequence: TGTGCCAGCAGCTTACAGGGGAATACTGAAGCTTTCTTT. Its protein product is CASSLQGNTEAFF.

The V and J genes are TRBV4-3 and TRBJ1-3; D is undetermined. The CDR3 is 15 amino acids. Germline V gene lookup returns CDR1 LGHNA and CDR2 YSLEER. The ends were cut back, 0 bases at V and 0 bases at J, with 6 bases in the middle. The CDR3 sequence: CASSQEALSGNTIYF. The CDR3 coding sequence is TGCGCCAGCAGCCAAGAGGCACTCTCTGGAAACACCATATATTTT.

This sequence joins TRBV4-1 and TRBJ1-2, with 7 bases aligning to TRBD1. The length of the CDR3 is 14 residues. V was pared by 4 bases and J by 5 bases, with 7 bases of the junction left unmatched. From germline, CDR1 is MGHRA and CDR2 YSYEKL. The DNA of the CDR3 is TGCGCCAGCAGCCCTAAAAGACAGGGTTATGGCTACACCTTC. This translates into CASSPKRQGYGYTF.

This chain joins TRBV29-1 and TRBJ2-7; a weak D match, TRBD1 (5 bases). Germline assignment: CDR1 SQVTM and CDR2 ANQGSEA. Trimming stripped 4 bases from V and 2 bases from J, with 12 bases between. The CDR3 sequence is 13 residues long. The CDR3 nucleotides read TGCAGCGTTGGAGCAGGGTTCACCTACGAGCAGTACTTC. This sequence encodes CSVGAGFTYEQYF.

This clone is a singleton in its sample. This chain uses TRBV7-3 with TRBJ2-7; 7 bases line up with TRBD1. The CDR3 spans 13 residues. The germline CDR1 and CDR2 sequences are SGHTA and FQGTGA. V lost 5 bases to trimming and J lost 1 base; unmatched junction nucleotides: 2. The CDR3 is CASSVGQSYEQYF. The CDR3 nucleotides read TGTGCCAGCAGCGTGGGACAGTCCTACGAGCAGTACTTC.

A few counts support this clone. The rearrangement joins TRBV27 to TRBJ2-1; 8 bases map to TRBD1. The CDR3 has 14 amino acids. Germline V CDR1 and CDR2: MNHEY, SMNVEV (reference sequence). V shed 8 bases, J shed 7 bases, and the junction held 10 bases outside the gene matches. The CDR3 bases are TGTGCCAGCGGAAGCGGACAGGGCATGAATGAGCAGTTCTTC. This codes for CASGSGQGMNEQFF.

This clone was seen a few times. Relative to the germline gene, one junction end is altered; a read error may explain this. The chain uses TRBV7-7 and TRBJ2-1, with D perhaps TRBD2 (6 bases). There are 14 residues in the CDR3. Per germline, CDR1 SSHAT and CDR2 FNYEAQ (reference sequence). CDR3 amino acids: CASRQRATYNEQFF. In DNA, the CDR3 is TGTGCTAGCAGACAGCGGGCCACCTACAATGAGCAGTTCTTC.

V gene TRBV29-1 combines with J gene TRBJ1-5; no firm D call. V was pared by 4 bases and J by 6 bases, with 13 bases between. This CDR3 has 13 amino acids. Germline CDR1 reads SQVTM; CDR2 reads ANQGSEA. The CDR3 bases are TGCAGCGTTGTTTCGGTGTACGGTCAGCCCCAGCATTTT. It yields the protein CSVVSVYGQPQHF.

The chain employs TRBV18 and TRBJ2-1; 7 bases agree with TRBD1. The CDR3 contains 13 residues. Germline V gene data show CDR1 as KGHSH and CDR2 as LQKENI. With V trimmed by 2 bases and J by 9 bases, 4 bases remained unmatched. DNA for the CDR3: TGTGCCAGCTCACCAGAAAGGACAGGTGAGCAGTTCTTC. The encoded protein is CASSPERTGEQFF.

The chain carries TRBV19 and TRBJ2-2, with 9 bases fitting TRBD2. Germline CDR1 reads LNHDA; CDR2 reads SQIVND (reference sequence). This CDR3 contains 15 residues. V gave up 3 bases and J gave up 4 bases; unmatched junction bases: 3. This CDR3 reads CASSMREGGTGELFF. The CDR3 bases are TGTGCCAGTAGTATGCGGGAGGGTGGCACCGGGGAGCTGTTTTTT.